Following are 18 T cell receptor beta chains from one sample sequenced in a study of T cells in Graves' hyperthyroidism and ophthalmopathy. From RNA transcripts, TCR beta CDR3 regions were amplified. The HTBI primer set served for first-round RT-PCR of the TCR CDR3. From the multiplex PCR reads, TCRdb called clonotypes with MiXCR, one entry per CDR3 protein. The top ten hold around 20% of the sample, which has about 400,000 distinct CDR3 sequences, roughly 15% seen once. Sequenced material: blood. The receptors were gathered from a woman aged 25 to 45 with Graves' ophthalmopathy.

At least ten counts were recorded for this clonotype. The chain joins TRBV9 to TRBJ2-7; 8 nucleotides align to TRBD2. Trimming took 3 bases from V and 2 from J; bases not matched to a gene: 7. Looked up from germline, CDR1 is SGDLS and CDR2 is YYNGEE. CDR3 length: 15 residues. The CDR3 sequence is CASSASGGGTYEQYF. The CDR3 bases are TGTGCCAGCAGCGCGTCCGGGGGGGGAACCTACGAGCAGTACTTC.

This clonotype was counted at least ten times. The gene calls are TRBV2 and TRBJ1-3; D unresolved. Germline assignment: CDR1 SNHLY and CDR2 FYNNEI. This CDR3 comprises 14 residues. The ends were cut back, 0 bases at V and 4 bases at J, with 7 bases in the middle. The CDR3 DNA is TGTGCCAGCAGTGAAGCAGGGCCAGGAAACACCATATATTTT. Its translation: CASSEAGPGNTIYF.

This chain joins TRBV5-4 and TRBJ1-1, with D possibly matching TRBD1 (5 bases). Germline CDR1 and CDR2: SGHNT and YYREEE (reference sequence). The CDR3 has 15 residues. The germline V and J ends were trimmed by 4 bases and 4 bases, with 17 bases remaining between them. CDR3 sequence reads: CASSRGWGSATEAFF. As DNA, the CDR3 is TGTGCCAGCAGCCGGGGCTGGGGCTCCGCCACTGAAGCTTTCTTT. Full variable domain (rest looked up from reference TRBV5-4 and TRBJ1-1): ETGVTQSPTHLIKTRGQQVTLRCSSQSGHNTVSWYQQALGQGPQFIFQYYREEENGRGNFPPRFSGLQFPNYSSELNVNALELDDSALYLCASSRGWGSATEAFFGQGTRLTVV.

The chain has TRBV10-2 and TRBJ2-2, with a possible D match to TRBD1 (5 bases). V shed 0 bases and J shed 3 bases, with 11 bases lying between them. CDR1 and CDR2 from the germline V gene are WSHSY and SAAADI. CDR3 length equals 16 residues. The CDR3 sequence is CASSESTVRYTGELFF. CDR3 DNA sequence: TGCGCCAGCAGTGAGTCGACAGTCCGCTACACCGGGGAGCTGTTTTTT.

This clonotype was detected ten times or more. The chain combines TRBV24-1 with TRBJ2-2; no firm D call. From germline, CDR1 is KGHDR and CDR2 SFDVKD. V was shortened by 5 bases and J by 1 base, with 19 bases between the two germline ends. The CDR3 consists of 18 residues. CDR3 in amino acids: CATSGALRYSKNTGELFF. The CDR3 bases are TGTGCCACCAGTGGGGCCTTAAGGTATTCGAAGAACACCGGGGAGCTGTTTTTT.

This clonotype was found many times. The rearrangement joins TRBV27 to TRBJ2-1; D remains unclear. Trimming cost V 2 bases and J 2 bases, with 7 bases left between them. This CDR3 comprises 14 residues. Germline V CDR1 and CDR2: MNHEY, SMNVEV (reference sequence). The CDR3 coding sequence is TGTGCCAGCAGTTTAGCCCCTCCCTACAATGAGCAGTTCTTC. Amino acids: CASSLAPPYNEQFF.

This clonotype was found many times. J is TRBJ1-5 and V is TRBV12-3 or TRBV12-4; 9 positions match TRBD1. The J segment lost 6 bases and the V segment lost 6 bases, leaving 9 bases of the junction unmatched. This CDR3 comprises 15 residues. The CDR3 spells CASRTDRGRIQPQHF. The CDR3 coding sequence is TGTGCCAGCAGAACTGACAGGGGGAGAATTCAGCCCCAGCATTTT.

Only a few counts were recorded for this clonotype. The rearrangement links TRBV6-5 to TRBJ2-7, with TRBD1 as a possible D gene (6 bases). Deletions cut 4 bases from V and 3 bases from J, with 19 bases between. The CDR3 spans 16 residues. Germline values: CDR1 MNHEY, CDR2 SVGAGI. The CDR3 reads CASSSYEQQGYYEQYF. The CDR3 region has the DNA TGTGCCAGCAGTTCCTACGAACAACAGGGCTACTACGAGCAGTACTTC.

This clonotype has at least ten counts. This rearrangement joins TRBV28 to TRBJ2-7; 7 positions agree with TRBD1. V shed 5 bases and J 6 bases; nucleotides not matched to a gene: 4. The length of the CDR3 is 12 residues. CDR1 is MDHEN, CDR2 SYDVKM, per germline. CDR3 sequence (DNA): TGTGCCAGCAGTGTACAGGGGTTCGAGCAGTACTTC. Protein: CASSVQGFEQYF.

In this sample, this clonotype turned up many times. This chain links TRBV24-1 with TRBJ2-3; 9 bases are shared with TRBD1. The germline gives CDR1 KGHDR, CDR2 SFDVKD. This CDR3 spans 20 amino acids. The J segment lost 5 bases and the V segment lost 0 bases, leaving 17 bases of the junction unmatched. CDR3 in DNA: TGTGCCACCAGTGATTTGCGATCAAGACCGGGACAGGGTGCCAAAGATACGCAGTATTTT. Encoded protein: CATSDLRSRPGQGAKDTQYF.

A word on this clonotype: A much larger clone differs by one base, so this may be a read error. V gene TRBV6-1 combines with J gene TRBJ2-7; TRBD2 matches at 8 bases. Per germline, CDR1 MNHNS and CDR2 SASEGT. This CDR3 has 14 amino acids. The V segment lost 5 bases and the J segment 9 bases; nucleotides outside the gene matches: 12. The CDR3 loop reads CASSIAGLVSGQYF. CDR3 coding DNA: TGTGCCAGCAGTATCGCGGGACTAGTTAGCGGGCAGTACTTC.

This clonotype was counted between two and nine times. This chain connects TRBV30 to TRBJ2-1, with 7 bases identical to TRBD2. The CDR3 totals 14 residues. V lost 3 bases, J lost 10 bases, and 12 bases stayed unmatched. Germline assignment: CDR1 GTSNPN and CDR2 SVGIG (reference sequence). CDR3 sequence (DNA): TGTGCCTGGAGCCCGAGCGGGGACCCAAGGGAGCAGTTCTTC. Translated, it gives CAWSPSGDPREQFF.

This clonotype was counted only a few times. The V and J genes are TRBV12-3 or TRBV12-4 and TRBJ1-3; D not resolved. V gave up 1 base and J gave up 3 bases, with 7 bases separating them. This CDR3 is 14 amino acids long. In DNA, the CDR3 is TGTGCCAGCAGTTTAGACCTGGTTGGAAACACCATATATTTT. Encoded protein: CASSLDLVGNTIYF.

This clonotype was seen at least ten times. At one boundary the junction diverges from the germline segment, which might be a read error. The chain couples TRBV24-1 to TRBJ1-2; the D gene is possibly TRBD1 (5 bases). The length of the CDR3 is 14 residues. From germline, CDR1 is KGHDR and CDR2 SFDVKD. The CDR3 DNA is TGTGCCACCCGTGATGGGGACTACGGATATGGCTACACCTTC. The encoded protein is CATRDGDYGYGYTF.

This clonotype was seen many times. Relative to the germline gene, one junction end is altered; a read error may explain this. The chain links TRBV7-7 to TRBJ2-6; D tentatively reads TRBD1 or TRBD2 (6 bases each). The germline gives CDR1 SSHAT, CDR2 FNYEAQ (reference sequence). The CDR3 is made up of 18 amino acids. CDR3 amino acids: CASSLEGHPGGGANVLTF. DNA for the CDR3: TGTGCTAGCAGCTTAGAGGGACACCCCGGGGGAGGGGCCAACGTCCTGACTTTC.

The gene calls are TRBV11-2 and TRBJ2-2; D might be TRBD1 or TRBD2, each matching 6 bases. Trimming took off 1 base at V and 3 bases at J, with 12 bases between the two ends. The CDR3 consists of 16 residues. The germline CDR1 and CDR2 sequences are SGHAT and FQNNGV. The DNA of the CDR3 is TGTGCCAGCAGCTTAGGGGGGGCCTCGCACACCGGGGAGCTGTTTTTT. Translated: CASSLGGASHTGELFF.

This clonotype was counted many times. V gene TRBV6-1 combines with J gene TRBJ2-2; a possible D gene is TRBD1 (5 bases). The CDR3 covers 17 residues. Germline values: CDR1 MNHNS, CDR2 SASEGT. The V gene lost 7 bases and the J gene lost 6 bases, with 24 bases spanning the gap. The CDR3, as DNA: TGTGCCAGCACCTCCCGCTCCCCTCAGGGTACTGCCGGGGAGCTGTTTTTT. Its translation is CASTSRSPQGTAGELFF.

This clonotype occurred many times. The chain uses TRBV6-1 and TRBJ1-5; no definite D call. This CDR3 spans 16 amino acids. Per germline, CDR1 MNHNS and CDR2 SASEGT. V lost 2 bases, J lost 0 bases, and 11 bases lay in between. DNA of the CDR3: TGTGCCAGCAGTGAACTCCAAACCCATAGCAATCAGCCCCAGCATTTT. It translates to CASSELQTHSNQPQHF.